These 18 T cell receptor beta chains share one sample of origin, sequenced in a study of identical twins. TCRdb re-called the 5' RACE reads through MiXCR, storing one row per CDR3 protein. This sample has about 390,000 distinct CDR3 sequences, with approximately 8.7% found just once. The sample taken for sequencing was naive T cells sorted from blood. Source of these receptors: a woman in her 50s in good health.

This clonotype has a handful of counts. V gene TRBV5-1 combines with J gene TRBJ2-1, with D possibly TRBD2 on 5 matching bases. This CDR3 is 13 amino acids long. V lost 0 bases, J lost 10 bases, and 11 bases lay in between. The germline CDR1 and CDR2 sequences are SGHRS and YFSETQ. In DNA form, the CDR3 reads TGCGCCAGCAGCTTGGGGTCGACTATGGAGCAGTTCTTC. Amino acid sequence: CASSLGSTMEQFF.

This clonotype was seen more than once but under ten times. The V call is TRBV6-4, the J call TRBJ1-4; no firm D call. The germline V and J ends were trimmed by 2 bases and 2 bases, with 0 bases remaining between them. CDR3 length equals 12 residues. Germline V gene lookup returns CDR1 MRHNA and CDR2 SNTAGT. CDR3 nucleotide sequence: TGTGCCAGCAGTGACACTAATGAAAAACTGTTTTTT. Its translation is CASSDTNEKLFF.

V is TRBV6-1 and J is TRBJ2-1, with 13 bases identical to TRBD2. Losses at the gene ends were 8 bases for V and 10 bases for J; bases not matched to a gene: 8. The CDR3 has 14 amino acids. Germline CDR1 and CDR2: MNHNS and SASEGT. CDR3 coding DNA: TGTGCCAGCGGAACTAGCGGGAGGGCCAGCGAGCAGTTCTTC. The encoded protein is CASGTSGRASEQFF.

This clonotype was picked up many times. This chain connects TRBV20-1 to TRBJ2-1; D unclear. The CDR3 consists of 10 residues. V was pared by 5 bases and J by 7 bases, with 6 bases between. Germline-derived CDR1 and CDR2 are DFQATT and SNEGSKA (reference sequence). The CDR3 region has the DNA TGCAGTGCTTTTCTGAATGAGCAGTTCTTC. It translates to CSAFLNEQFF.

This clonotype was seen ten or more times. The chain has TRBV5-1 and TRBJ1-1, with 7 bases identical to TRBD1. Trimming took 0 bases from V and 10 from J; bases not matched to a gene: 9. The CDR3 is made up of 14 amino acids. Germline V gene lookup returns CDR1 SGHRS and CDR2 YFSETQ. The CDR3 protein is CASSLGTGDWGAFF. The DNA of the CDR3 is TGCGCCAGCAGCTTGGGCACAGGGGATTGGGGAGCTTTCTTT.

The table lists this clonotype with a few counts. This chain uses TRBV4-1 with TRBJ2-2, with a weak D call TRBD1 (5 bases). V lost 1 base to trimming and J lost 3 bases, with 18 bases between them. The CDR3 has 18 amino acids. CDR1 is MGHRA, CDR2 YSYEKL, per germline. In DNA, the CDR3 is TGCGCCAGCAGCCAAGCAATCGGCAGGGTGGGATACACCGGGGAGCTGTTTTTT. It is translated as CASSQAIGRVGYTGELFF.

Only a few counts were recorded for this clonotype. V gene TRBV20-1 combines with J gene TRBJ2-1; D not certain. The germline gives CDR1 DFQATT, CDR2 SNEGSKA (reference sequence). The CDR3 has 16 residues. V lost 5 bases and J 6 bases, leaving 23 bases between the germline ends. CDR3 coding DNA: TGCAGTGCTGTGGTTATTCCAGCTGGGTTGGGCAATGAGCAGTTCTTC. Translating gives CSAVVIPAGLGNEQFF.

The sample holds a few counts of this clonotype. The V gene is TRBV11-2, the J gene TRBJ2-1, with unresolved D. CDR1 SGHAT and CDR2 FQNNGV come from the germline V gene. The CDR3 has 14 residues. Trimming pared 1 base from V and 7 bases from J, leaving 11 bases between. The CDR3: CASSLAPGQNEQFF. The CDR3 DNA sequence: TGTGCCAGCAGCTTAGCCCCTGGCCAGAATGAGCAGTTCTTC.

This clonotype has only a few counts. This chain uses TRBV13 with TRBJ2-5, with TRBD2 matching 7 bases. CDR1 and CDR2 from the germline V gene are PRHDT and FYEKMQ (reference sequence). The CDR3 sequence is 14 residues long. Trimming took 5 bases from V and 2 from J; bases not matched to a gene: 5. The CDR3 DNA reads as TGTGCCAGCAGCACGGCCGGGAGGCAAGAGACCCAGTACTTC. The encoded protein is CASSTAGRQETQYF.

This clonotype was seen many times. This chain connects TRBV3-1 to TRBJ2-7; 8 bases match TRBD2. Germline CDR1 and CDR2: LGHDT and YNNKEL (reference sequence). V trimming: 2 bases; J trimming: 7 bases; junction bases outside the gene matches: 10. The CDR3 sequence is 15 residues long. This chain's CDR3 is CASSQFGAGVGEQYF. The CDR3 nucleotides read TGTGCCAGCAGCCAATTCGGAGCGGGAGTCGGAGAGCAGTACTTC.

The CDR3 region is CSVVLQSDTQYF. The CDR3 DNA is TGCAGCGTTGTGTTACAAAGTGATACGCAGTATTTT. V is TRBV29-1 and J is TRBJ2-3; D uncertain. This CDR3 has 12 residues. CDR1 is SQVTM, CDR2 ANQGSEA, per germline. Trimming stripped 4 bases from V and 6 bases from J, with 11 bases between.

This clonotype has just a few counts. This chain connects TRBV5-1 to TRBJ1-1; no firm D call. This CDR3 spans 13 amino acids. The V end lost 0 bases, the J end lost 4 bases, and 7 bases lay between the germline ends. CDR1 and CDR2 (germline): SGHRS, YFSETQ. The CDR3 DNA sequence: TGCGCCAGCAGCTTGGAGTGGACCACTGAAGCTTTCTTT. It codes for CASSLEWTTEAFF.

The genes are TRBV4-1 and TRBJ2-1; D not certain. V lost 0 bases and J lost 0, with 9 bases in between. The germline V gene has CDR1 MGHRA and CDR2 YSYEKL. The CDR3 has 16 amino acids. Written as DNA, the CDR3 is TGCGCCAGCAGCCAAGACCTGACGAGCTCCTACAATGAGCAGTTCTTC. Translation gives CASSQDLTSSYNEQFF.

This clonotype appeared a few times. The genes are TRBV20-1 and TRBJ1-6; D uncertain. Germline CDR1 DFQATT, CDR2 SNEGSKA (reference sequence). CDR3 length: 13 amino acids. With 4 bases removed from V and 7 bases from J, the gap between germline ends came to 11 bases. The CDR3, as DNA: TGCAGTGCTACACGAGCGTTGAATTCACCCCTCCACTTT. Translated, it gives CSATRALNSPLHF.

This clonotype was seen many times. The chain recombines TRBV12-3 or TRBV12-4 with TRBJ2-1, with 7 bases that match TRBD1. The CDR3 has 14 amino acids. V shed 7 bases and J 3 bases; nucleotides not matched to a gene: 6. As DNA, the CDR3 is TGTGCCAGCATTCACCGGGACAGCTACAATGAGCAGTTCTTC. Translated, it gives CASIHRDSYNEQFF.

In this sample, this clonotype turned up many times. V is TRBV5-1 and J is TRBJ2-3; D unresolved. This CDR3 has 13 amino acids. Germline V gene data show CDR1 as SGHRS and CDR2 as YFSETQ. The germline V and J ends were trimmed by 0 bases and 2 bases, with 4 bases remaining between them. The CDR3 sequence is CASSLATTDTQYF. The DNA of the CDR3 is TGCGCCAGCAGCTTGGCGACCACAGATACGCAGTATTTT.

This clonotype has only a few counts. The CDR3 is CASSIPSGRRPNEQFF. The CDR3 DNA sequence: TGTGCCAGTAGTATACCTAGCGGAAGAAGGCCCAATGAGCAGTTCTTC. The chain joins TRBV19 to TRBJ2-1; 7 bases line up with TRBD2. The CDR3 spans 16 residues. From germline, CDR1 is LNHDA and CDR2 SQIVND (reference sequence). V trimming: 2 bases; J trimming: 6 bases; junction bases outside the gene matches: 10.

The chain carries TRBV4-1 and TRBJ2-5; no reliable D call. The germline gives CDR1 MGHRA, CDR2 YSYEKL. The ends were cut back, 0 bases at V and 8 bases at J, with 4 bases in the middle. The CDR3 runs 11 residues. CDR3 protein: CASSQERTQYF. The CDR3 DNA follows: TGCGCCAGCAGCCAAGAAAGAACCCAGTACTTC.